This T cell receptor beta chain was documented in a study of control samples from healthy donors and cancer patients. Libraries were prepared by immunoSEQ multiplex PCR; TCRdb keeps only in-frame clonotypes and omits some of them. The repertoire holds tens of thousands of clones, approximately 89% seen once, with 5.5% to 7% in the top ten. Worth noting for this clone: The junction shows a germline mismatch at one end, possibly a read error.

Germline CDR1 MGHRA, CDR2 YSYEKL. The CDR3 is 16 residues long. The origin of this receptor is a man between 45 and 60 years old in good health. V usage is TRBV4-1 and J usage is TRBJ1-2; possibly TRBD1 for D (6 bases). The sample taken for sequencing was blood. The CDR3 sequence is CPSSQASGTSLYGYTF. CDR3 nucleotides: TGCCCCAGCAGCCAAGCCTCCGGGACAAGCCTCTATGGCTACACCTTC.